One sample yielded the 8 T cell receptor beta chains listed below, sequenced in a study of blood T cell repertoires in COVID-19. Some clones are missing from TCRdb's copy, which holds only in-frame ones; the method was immunoSEQ multiplex PCR. The sample has more than 120,000 clones, approximately 90% seen once. Sequences were obtained from peripheral blood. These receptors were obtained from a human donor in a cohort sampled during active COVID-19.

This chain connects TRBV5-4 to TRBJ2-7, with 8 bases aligning to TRBD1. V lost 3 bases, J lost 5 bases, and 7 bases stayed unmatched. The CDR3 runs 14 residues. Germline CDR1 reads SGHNT; CDR2 reads YYREEE (reference sequence). CDR3 in DNA: TGTGCCAGCAGCTGGTCAGGGGGCTTCGACGAGCAGTACTTC. Protein: CASSWSGGFDEQYF.

This clone was picked up one time. The chain has TRBV30 and TRBJ2-2; maybe TRBD1 (5 bases). Trimming removed 4 bases at V and 6 bases at J, with 18 bases between. The CDR3 is 15 amino acids. Germline V lookup: CDR1 GTSNPN, CDR2 SVGIG (reference sequence). DNA of the CDR3: TGTGCCTGGAAGGTCCCCGGACAAGCCCCCGGGGAGCTGTTTTTT. This sequence encodes CAWKVPGQAPGELFF.

V usage is TRBV19 and J usage is TRBJ1-1; D not resolved. From germline, CDR1 is LNHDA and CDR2 SQIVND (reference sequence). This CDR3 contains 11 residues. With 5 bases removed from V and 3 bases from J, the gap between germline ends came to 4 bases. The CDR3 sequence: CASSQYTEAFF. The DNA of the CDR3 is TGTGCCAGTAGTCAGTACACTGAAGCTTTCTTT.

The CDR3 region is CASSEGPRGEQYF. The CDR3 nucleotides read TGTGCCAGCAGCGAGGGACCCCGGGGGGAGCAGTACTTC. This sequence joins TRBV9 and TRBJ2-7, with D possibly matching TRBD2 (6 bases). CDR1 is SGDLS, CDR2 YYNGEE, per germline. The CDR3 is 13 residues long. V was pared by 3 bases and J by 7 bases, with 14 bases between.

The V gene is TRBV9, the J gene TRBJ2-1, with 8 bases identical to TRBD2. With 0 bases clipped from V and 5 bases from J, the junction kept 4 bases outside the gene matches. The germline CDR1 and CDR2 sequences are SGDLS and YYNGEE. The CDR3 has 15 amino acids. The CDR3 spells CASSVEAGGNNEQFF. For the CDR3, the DNA is TGTGCCAGCAGCGTAGAGGCGGGGGGAAACAATGAGCAGTTCTTC.

This rearrangement joins TRBV6-2 or TRBV6-3 to TRBJ1-5; tentatively, D is TRBD1 (5 bases). The CDR3 contains 15 residues. In germline, CDR1 is MNHEY, CDR2 SVGEGT. With 0 bases removed from V and 0 bases from J, the gap between germline ends came to 6 bases. For the CDR3, the DNA is TGTGCCAGCAGTTACTCGGGGGGTAGCAATCAGCCCCAGCATTTT. This sequence encodes CASSYSGGSNQPQHF.

The chain couples TRBV4-1 to TRBJ1-2, with D unclear. This CDR3 has 15 amino acids. Trimming pared 2 bases from V and 1 base from J, leaving 11 bases between. Germline V gene sequence: CDR1 MGHRA, CDR2 YSYEKL. This chain's CDR3 is CASSQPTEFNYGYTF. CDR3 in DNA: TGCGCCAGCAGCCAACCCACAGAGTTTAACTATGGCTACACCTTC.

The V and J genes are TRBV6-5 and TRBJ2-7; TRBD2 matches at 10 bases. This CDR3 comprises 11 residues. Germline V gives CDR1 MNHEY, CDR2 SVGAGI. The V and J ends lost 7 bases and 9 bases, in that order; junction bases with no gene match: 3. The CDR3 sequence is CASKRGGSQYF. The CDR3 DNA sequence: TGTGCCAGCAAGCGGGGGGGCTCGCAGTACTTC.